This T cell receptor (beta chain) was identified during a study of cytomegalovirus exposure and HLA in healthy donors. This CDR3 is 14 amino acids long. The germline V gene encodes CDR1 MDHEN and CDR2 SYDVKM. V dropped 7 bases and J dropped 1; count of bases not matched to a gene: 6. General study results and limits: The study flagged around 150 TCR beta chains as cytomegalovirus-associated.

Concerning this clone: As yet, its antigen is unknown.

The PCR employed 60 Vbeta primers together with 13 Jbeta primers. Sequenced by immunoSEQ multiplex PCR; TCRdb stores in-frame clones only, minus some. The data show approximately 100,000 clones, 75% seen once. The sequenced sample was PBMCs. The receptor comes from a male donor in good health and CMV-seropositive. This chain joins TRBV28 and TRBJ1-1; 7 bases are a match to TRBD1. The CDR3 DNA follows: TGTGCCAGCAAAAGGGGACAGCAGAACACTGAAGCTTTCTTT. It encodes CASKRGQQNTEAFF.